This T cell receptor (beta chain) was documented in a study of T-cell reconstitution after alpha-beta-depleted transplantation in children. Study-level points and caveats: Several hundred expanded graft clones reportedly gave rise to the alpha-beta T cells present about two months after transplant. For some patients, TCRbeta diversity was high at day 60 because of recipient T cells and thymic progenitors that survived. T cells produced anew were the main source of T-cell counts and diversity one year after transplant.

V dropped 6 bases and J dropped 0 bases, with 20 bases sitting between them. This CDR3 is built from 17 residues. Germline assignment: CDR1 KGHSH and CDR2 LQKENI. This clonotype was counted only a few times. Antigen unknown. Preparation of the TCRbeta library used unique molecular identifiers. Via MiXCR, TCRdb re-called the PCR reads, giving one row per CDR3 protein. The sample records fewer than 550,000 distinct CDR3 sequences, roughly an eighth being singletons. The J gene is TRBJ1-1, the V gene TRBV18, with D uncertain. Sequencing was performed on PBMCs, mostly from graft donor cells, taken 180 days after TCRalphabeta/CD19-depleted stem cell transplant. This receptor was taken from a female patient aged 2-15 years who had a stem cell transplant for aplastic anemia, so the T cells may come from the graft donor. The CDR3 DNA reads TGTGCCAGCTCCCCAAGGCCACAGAACCACATGAACACTGAAGCTTTCTTT. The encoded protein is CASSPRPQNHMNTEAFF.